This entry lists 3 T cell receptor beta chains sequenced from one sample in a study of blood T cell repertoires in COVID-19. Produced via immunoSEQ multiplex PCR; TCRdb's table is partial and in-frame only. Of about 140,000 clones listed, around 81% are singletons. Sequencing was done on a sample of peripheral blood. These receptors all stem from a human donor in a cohort sampled during active COVID-19.

Only a few counts were recorded for this clone. V is TRBV19 and J is TRBJ1-2, with D possibly matching TRBD1 (5 bases). The V gene lost 3 bases and the J gene lost 5 bases, with 13 bases spanning the gap. The V gene's germline CDR1 is LNHDA and CDR2 SQIVND (reference sequence). There are 14 residues in the CDR3. The CDR3 reads CASSIQGNGYGYTF. In DNA, the CDR3 is TGTGCCAGTAGTATCCAGGGCAATGGGTATGGCTACACCTTC.

The V and J genes are TRBV6-5 and TRBJ1-2, with D unresolved. Trimming pared 5 bases from V and 6 bases from J, leaving 10 bases between. The CDR3 is made up of 12 amino acids. Germline values: CDR1 MNHEY, CDR2 SVGAGI. CDR3 sequence (DNA): TGTGCCAGCAGTCAGGTTGTTGATGGCTACACCTTC. It encodes CASSQVVDGYTF.

The chain is built from TRBV6-6 and TRBJ1-2, with 10 bases identical to TRBD1. Trimming at V came to 0 bases and at J to 5 bases, leaving 6 bases not matched to a gene. From germline, CDR1 is MNHNY and CDR2 SVGAGI (reference sequence). CDR3 length: 16 amino acids. The CDR3 here is CASSYSRDRGGYGYTF. CDR3 nucleotides: TGTGCCAGCAGTTACTCGAGGGACAGGGGTGGGTATGGCTACACCTTC.